This T cell receptor (beta chain) stems from a study of beta chain features in type 1 diabetes. The wider study: The samples had roughly 110 million sorted cells examined in all.

Of the isolated RNA, all was reverse transcribed, and so the sequenced material was expressed TCRB transcripts. Here immunoSEQ multiplex PCR was the method, and the copy in TCRdb shows in-frame clones only, minus some. The sample includes approximately 120,000 clones, almost 40% of them seen just once. V was cut by 6 bases and J by 10 bases, with 21 bases left in between. Germline values: CDR1 MNHEY, CDR2 SVGAGI. The CDR3 is made up of 14 amino acids. Overall study findings and caveats: cDNA-based sequencing might over-represent cells highly expressing TCR. Naive, central memory and regulatory TCRB repertoires appeared more similar among patients than healthy donors.

Of note for this clone: Its antigen is currently unknown.

Sequenced sample: stem cell memory CD4+ T cells from blood. The gene calls are TRBV6-5 and TRBJ1-1; D might be TRBD1 (5 bases). This receptor was taken from a woman aged 18-29 years in good health. The CDR3 here is CASRKGGMQGRAFF. In DNA form, the CDR3 reads TGTGCCAGCAGAAAAGGTGGAATGCAGGGCCGAGCTTTCTTT.